Detailed here is one TCR beta chain. Its specificity is not known. The data are from a study of OX40 agonist ivuxolimab in advanced cancers. The overall study: Six ivuxolimab dose levels, 0.01 to 10 mg/kg, were given intravenously every 2 weeks. Patients with prior anti-PD-1, anti-PD-L1 or anti-CTLA-4 therapy were eligible; about 40% had some.

Study observations and caveats: The study found that CD8+ T cells averaged more expanded clones than CD4+. Low normalized T-cell clonal expansion was also seen in some nonresponders.

V dropped 3 bases and J dropped 4 bases, with 14 bases sitting between them. Germline loops: CDR1 MNHEY, CDR2 SMNVEV (reference sequence). The CDR3 has 15 residues. The table came from immunoSEQ multiplex PCR; TCRdb's copy has only in-frame clones and leaves some out. This table holds tens of thousands of clones, 90% found once. The chain employs TRBV27 and TRBJ2-3; tentatively, D is TRBD2 (6 bases). The specimen comprised CD4+ or CD8+ T cells sorted from blood, sampled in a trial of the OX40 agonist ivuxolimab. This clonotype originated in an adult with an advanced solid tumor such as melanoma, head and neck, liver or kidney cancer. The CDR3 region is CASSFSLAKSDTQYF. CDR3 in DNA: TGTGCCAGCAGTTTTTCCCTAGCGAAGTCAGATACGCAGTATTTT.